Listed below are T cell receptor beta chains from one sample, sequenced in a study of cytomegalovirus exposure and HLA in healthy donors. Clones were sequenced by immunoSEQ multiplex PCR, and TCRdb holds only the in-frame ones, with some missing. The data hold about 64,000 clones, with over 70% observed a single time. Sequenced input: PBMCs. The receptor source for this set is a male donor in good health and CMV-seropositive. CDR3s include the opening cysteine and the closing phenylalanine or tryptophan. Fields, in order: clone size, J gene, V gene, D gene, CDR3 DNA, CDR3 protein. A D gene is named only where the DNA matches it firmly. The size entry is marked missing in some rows and otherwise reads once, few, many or a size class.

once TRBJ2-1 TRBV19 . TGTGCCAGTACCGACGACTATCGCAATGAGCAGTTCTTC CASTDDYRNEQFF
. TRBJ1-5 TRBV6-1 TRBD1 TGTGCCAGCAACGGACAGGGGAGGCAGCCCCAGCATTTT CASNGQGRQPQHF
. TRBJ1-1 TRBV19 . TGTGCCAGTAGTATGATGGGAGGGGGCACTGAAGCTTTCTTT CASSMMGGGTEAFF
. TRBJ2-3 TRBV19 . TGTGCCAGTAGTATACTAGCTGGAGATACGCAGTATTTT CASSILAGDTQYF
. TRBJ2-6 TRBV30 TRBD1 TGTGCCTGGACCGGACAGGTGGCTGGGGCCAACGTCCTGACTTTC CAWTGQVAGANVLTF
. TRBJ2-5 TRBV19 . TGTGCCAGTAGTATAGGGCGGCAGATACAAGAGACCCAGTACTTC CASSIGRQIQETQYF
. TRBJ2-1 TRBV12-1 . TGTGCCAGCAGCTCTCGAAGCGGGGGGCCCTACAATGAGCAGTTCTTC CASSSRSGGPYNEQFF
. TRBJ1-1 TRBV6-4 . TGTGCCAGCAGTGAGTACAGTGGTCGCGAAGCTTTCTTT CASSEYSGREAFF
. TRBJ1-4 TRBV1 . TGCACCAGCAGCCTACCAGACAGGGGGCATGAAAAACTGTTTTTT CTSSLPDRGHEKLFF
. TRBJ2-7 TRBV28 . TGTGCCAGCAGCTTCGTAGACTACGAGCAGTACTTC CASSFVDYEQYF
. TRBJ1-2 TRBV4-3 TRBD1 TGCGCCAGCAGCCAAGATTTCAGGGGGCTCTATGGCTACACCTTC CASSQDFRGLYGYTF